Listed below are T cell receptor beta chains from one sample, sequenced in a study of blood T cell repertoires in COVID-19. TCRdb keeps only in-frame clones here, not all; method: immunoSEQ multiplex PCR. In the table there are about 94,000 clones, around 81% of which are singletons. The sample was peripheral blood. These receptor sequences come from a man aged 60-69 years with acute or convalescent COVID-19. CDR3s include the opening cysteine and the closing phenylalanine or tryptophan. Fields, in order: clone size, J gene, D gene, CDR3 length, V gene, CDR3 protein, CDR3 DNA. A D gene is named only where the DNA matches it firmly. Only some rows state a clone size, as once, few, many or a class for expanded clones.

>-|TRBJ1-2|-|15|TRBV6-2/TRBV6-3
CASSYSLDSNYGYTF
TGTGCCAGCAGTTACTCCCTCGACAGTAACTATGGCTACACCTTC
>-|TRBJ2-7|-|14|TRBV7-9
CASSTRQSSYEQYF
TGTGCCAGCAGCACCCGACAGAGCTCCTACGAGCAGTACTTC
>-|TRBJ2-5|TRBD1|13|TRBV19
CASSSGQGVDQYF
TGTGCCAGTAGTTCGGGACAGGGGGTCGACCAGTACTTC
>-|TRBJ1-2|-|15|TRBV7-9
CASSSDGQSIYGYTF
TGTGCCAGCAGCTCAGACGGACAGAGTATCTATGGCTACACCTTC
>-|TRBJ2-7|TRBD1|14|TRBV25-1
CASSDHRGSYEQYF
TGTGCCAGCAGTGACCACAGGGGATCCTACGAGCAGTACTTC
>-|TRBJ2-7|-|15|TRBV7-2
CASSFYTGPRYEQYF
TGTGCCAGCAGCTTCTACACAGGGCCCAGGTACGAGCAGTACTTC
>-|TRBJ2-3|TRBD2|13|TRBV30
CAWGRAGGNTQYF
TGTGCCTGGGGGAGGGCGGGGGGTAATACGCAGTATTTT
>few|TRBJ1-2|TRBD1|16|TRBV7-2
CASSPGTRQGPGGYTF
TGTGCCAGCAGCCCCGGAACTAGACAGGGCCCGGGCGGCTACACCTTC
>-|TRBJ2-3|-|16|TRBV5-4
CASSLGGQGGTDTQYF
TGTGCCAGCAGCTTGGGGGGTCAGGGAGGTACAGATACGCAGTATTTT
>-|TRBJ2-7|TRBD1|12|TRBV27
CATRTGRHEQYF
TGTGCCACCCGGACAGGGAGGCACGAGCAGTACTTC
>-|TRBJ1-1|-|14|TRBV19
CASSTRRGNTEAFF
TGTGCCAGTAGTACCCGACGGGGAAACACTGAAGCTTTCTTT
>-|TRBJ2-3|-|12|TRBV6-1
CASSPRSDTQYF
TGTGCCAGCAGCCCTCGGTCAGATACGCAGTATTTT
>-|TRBJ1-6|TRBD1|16|TRBV2
CASNRLAGTGSSPLHF
TGTGCCAGCAATCGGCTCGCAGGGACAGGGAGTTCACCCCTCCACTTT
>-|TRBJ2-7|-|14|TRBV5-6
CASSLRTVTYEQYF
TGTGCCAGCAGCTTGAGGACAGTTACCTACGAGCAGTACTTC
>-|TRBJ1-2|TRBD1|16|TRBV28
CASSPLGTGGYYGYTF
TGTGCCAGCAGTCCTTTGGGGACAGGGGGCTACTATGGCTACACCTTC
>-|TRBJ2-7|-|14|TRBV5-1
CASSLPGVTYEQYF
TGCGCCAGCAGCTTGCCAGGGGTAACCTACGAGCAGTACTTC
>-|TRBJ2-7|TRBD2|17|TRBV5-6
CASSLEGLAGASYEQYF
TGTGCCAGCAGCTTGGAGGGACTAGCGGGGGCTTCCTACGAGCAGTACTTC
>-|TRBJ1-2|-|13|TRBV5-1
CASSLGGPVGYTF
TGCGCCAGCAGTTTGGGGGGGCCGGTTGGCTACACCTTC
>-|TRBJ1-5|-|16|TRBV6-1
CASSEVWPGEKQPQHF
TGTGCCAGCAGTGAAGTGTGGCCAGGGGAAAAGCAGCCCCAGCATTTT
>-|TRBJ1-1|-|14|TRBV6-5
CASDPWGDGTEAFF
TGTGCCAGCGATCCATGGGGCGACGGCACTGAAGCTTTCTTT
>-|TRBJ2-1|-|13|TRBV10-3
CAIRGDSDNEQFF
TGTGCCATCAGGGGGGACTCCGACAATGAGCAGTTCTTC
>-|TRBJ1-5|-|14|TRBV5-1
CASSLTGWDQPQHF
TGCGCCAGCAGCTTGACAGGGTGGGATCAGCCCCAGCATTTT
>-|TRBJ2-5|-|13|TRBV30
CAWSVLHQETQYF
TGTGCCTGGAGTGTACTCCACCAAGAGACCCAGTACTTC
>-|TRBJ1-6|TRBD1|11|TRBV20-1
CSARTGGTLHF
TGCAGTGCTCGAACAGGGGGAACCCTCCACTTT
>-|TRBJ1-1|-|13|TRBV7-8
CASSFLGGTEAFF
TGTGCCAGCAGCTTCCTAGGAGGGACTGAAGCTTTCTTT
>-|TRBJ2-2|TRBD1|16|TRBV19
CASSKGAGRRTGELFF
TGTGCCAGTAGTAAGGGGGCAGGCCGGAGAACCGGGGAGCTGTTTTTT
>-|TRBJ1-2|TRBD1|16|TRBV3-1/TRBV3-2
CASSQEDRVPNYGYTF
TGTGCCAGCAGCCAAGAGGACAGGGTGCCTAACTATGGCTACACCTTC
>-|TRBJ1-5|TRBD1|17|TRBV6-2/TRBV6-3
CASSTRQGLGENQPQHF
TGTGCCAGCAGTACCAGACAGGGGCTGGGTGAGAATCAGCCCCAGCATTTT
>-|TRBJ1-4|-|15|TRBV19
CASSPDTRANEKLFF
TGTGCCAGTAGTCCGGACACTCGGGCTAATGAAAAACTGTTTTTT
>-|TRBJ2-2|-|13|TRBV5-4
CASSLLAAGELFF
TGTGCCAGCAGCCTACTCGCGGCCGGGGAGCTGTTTTTT
>once|TRBJ2-7|-|13|TRBV9
CASSVTETYEQYF
TGTGCCAGCAGCGTTACAGAGACCTACGAGCAGTACTTC
>-|TRBJ2-2|-|13|TRBV7-3
CASSLVFGGELFF
TGTGCCAGCAGCTTGGTATTCGGCGGGGAGCTGTTTTTT
>-|TRBJ1-1|-|15|TRBV4-3
CASSQEGRSNTEAFF
TGCGCCAGCAGCCAAGAGGGGCGGTCGAACACTGAAGCTTTCTTT
>-|TRBJ1-1|-|13|TRBV6-1
CASSQNRDTEAFF
TGTGCCAGCAGTCAGAACAGGGACACTGAAGCTTTCTTT
>-|TRBJ2-1|-|13|TRBV24-1
CATTASAYNEQFF
TGTGCCACCACGGCTAGCGCCTACAATGAGCAGTTCTTC
>-|TRBJ2-7|TRBD1|14|TRBV5-1
CASSLVGGHYEQYF
TGCGCCAGCAGCTTGGTAGGGGGCCACTACGAGCAGTACTTC
>-|TRBJ2-5|TRBD1|15|TRBV4-1
CASSRQTGVQETQYF
TGCGCCAGCAGCCGGCAGACAGGGGTTCAAGAGACCCAGTACTTC
>-|TRBJ1-1|-|17|TRBV4-1
CASSQDQGGRLNTEAFF
TGCGCCAGCAGCCAAGATCAAGGAGGCAGGTTGAACACTGAAGCTTTCTTT
>-|TRBJ1-5|-|17|TRBV21-1
CASSLQLWTGESQPQHF
TGTGCCAGCAGCCTCCAGCTTTGGACAGGGGAAAGTCAGCCCCAGCATTTT
>-|TRBJ1-3|-|12|TRBV19
CASSISGNTIYF
TGTGCCAGTAGTATCTCCGGAAACACCATATATTTT
>-|TRBJ1-4|-|15|TRBV3-1/TRBV3-2
CASSQGRAIGEKLFF
TGTGCCAGCAGCCAAGGCAGGGCCATCGGTGAAAAACTGTTTTTT